The 5 T cell receptor beta chains in this list originate from one sample, sequenced in a study of blood T cell repertoires in COVID-19. The method was immunoSEQ multiplex PCR; TCRdb's version includes in-frame clones alone and lacks a portion of them. Seen here are some 290,000 clones, roughly 93% observed once, and the top ten hold 2.3%. Sequenced sample: PBMCs or T cells enriched from blood (not recorded which). Receptor source: a woman between 40 and 50 years old with acute COVID-19.

The V and J genes are TRBV9 and TRBJ2-2; a weak D match, TRBD2 (5 bases). The CDR3 sequence is 17 residues long. The germline gives CDR1 SGDLS, CDR2 YYNGEE. V was pared by 0 bases and J by 2 bases, with 14 bases between. The CDR3 nucleotides are TGTGCCAGCAGCGTAGGTCCCGGGGTCCTTAACACCGGGGAGCTGTTTTTT. This encodes CASSVGPGVLNTGELFF. Looking up the rest from reference TRBV9 and TRBJ2-2 gives the full variable domain: DSGVTQTPKHLITATGQRVTLRCSPRSGDLSVYWYQQSLDQGLQFLIQYYNGEERAKGNILERFSAQQFPDLHSELNLSSLELGDSALYFCASSVGPGVLNTGELFFGEGSRLTVL.

This clone was counted once. This rearrangement joins TRBV3-1 (or the pseudogene TRBV3-2) to TRBJ2-7; a weak D match, TRBD1 (6 bases). CDR3 length: 17 residues. V lost 2 bases, J lost 3 bases, and 20 bases lay in between. Germline V lookup: CDR1 LGHDT, CDR2 YNNKEL (reference sequence). The CDR3 protein is CASSQPTGTSPVYEQYF. Here the CDR3 DNA reads TGTGCCAGCAGCCAACCTACCGGGACATCCCCTGTCTACGAGCAGTACTTC.

V is TRBV28 and J is TRBJ2-1; 11 positions agree with TRBD2. The CDR3 is made up of 17 amino acids. Trimming removed 4 bases from V and 2 bases from J; junction bases left unmatched: 7. The V gene's germline CDR1 is MDHEN and CDR2 SYDVKM. The CDR3 DNA reads TGTGCCAGCAGTTCCCCGGGACTAGCGGCCCCCTACAATGAGCAGTTCTTC. This encodes CASSSPGLAAPYNEQFF.

The rearrangement joins TRBV9 to TRBJ2-1; D gene unclear. The V and J ends lost 4 bases and 2 bases respectively, with 13 bases between them. Germline V gene sequence: CDR1 SGDLS, CDR2 YYNGEE. CDR3 size: 15 residues. The CDR3 protein is CASSFRQAPYNEQFF. The CDR3 region has the DNA TGTGCCAGCAGCTTTCGACAAGCCCCCTACAATGAGCAGTTCTTC.

The V and J genes are TRBV9 and TRBJ2-3, with TRBD2 identical over 8 bases. The CDR3 spans 16 residues. Per germline, CDR1 SGDLS and CDR2 YYNGEE. The V segment lost 0 bases and the J segment 3 bases; nucleotides outside the gene matches: 6. The CDR3 coding sequence is TGTGCCAGCAGCGTAGGCCAGCGGGGGATAACAGATACGCAGTATTTT. This codes for CASSVGQRGITDTQYF.